Below, one T cell receptor (beta chain) is given with its context. Its matching antigen is unknown. This CDR3 has 15 amino acids. CDR1 and CDR2 from the germline V gene are MGHRA and YSYEKL. The V gene lost 4 bases and the J gene lost 3 bases, with 16 bases spanning the gap. This specimen belongs to a study of cytomegalovirus exposure and HLA in healthy donors. Study information: Early released data comprised 80 million or so unique TCRs from HLA-typed donors.

Amplification used 60 Vbeta primers and 13 Jbeta primers. Clones were read by immunoSEQ multiplex PCR, and TCRdb kept only the in-frame ones, dropping some. The table lists some 190,000 clones, around 77% of them singletons. Points from the study as a whole: Earlier findings revealed that most TCR beta V segments proved productive either about 87% or about 30% of the time.

The TCR comes from a woman in her twenties or thirties in good health and CMV-seronegative. The specimen sequenced was PBMCs. The chain links TRBV4-1 to TRBJ2-7, with D possibly matching TRBD2 (7 bases). The CDR3 region has the DNA TGCGCCAGCAGCCCCCGTCAGGGAGGGGGCTACGAGCAGTACTTC. This sequence encodes CASSPRQGGGYEQYF.